This entry concerns a single T cell receptor (beta chain). This sample stems from a study of blood T cell repertoires in COVID-19. Study background: T cells, B-cell-depleted T cells, or PBMCs provided the cDNA or gDNA that served as material.

Produced via immunoSEQ multiplex PCR; TCRdb's table is partial and in-frame only. The sample holds fewer than 350,000 clones, 86% seen once. The CDR3 runs to 14 residues. V lost 2 bases, J lost 7 bases, and 12 bases lay in between. CDR1 MDHEN and CDR2 SYDVKM come from the germline V gene. Sequencing used peripheral blood. The TCR originated in a woman between 65 and 79 years old with COVID-19, enrolled during active disease. V gene TRBV28 combines with J gene TRBJ1-3, with D possibly being TRBD1 (6 bases). CDR3 sequence: CASSLTVGANTIYF. The CDR3 DNA reads as TGTGCCAGCAGTTTAACGGTGGGGGCGAACACCATATATTTT.